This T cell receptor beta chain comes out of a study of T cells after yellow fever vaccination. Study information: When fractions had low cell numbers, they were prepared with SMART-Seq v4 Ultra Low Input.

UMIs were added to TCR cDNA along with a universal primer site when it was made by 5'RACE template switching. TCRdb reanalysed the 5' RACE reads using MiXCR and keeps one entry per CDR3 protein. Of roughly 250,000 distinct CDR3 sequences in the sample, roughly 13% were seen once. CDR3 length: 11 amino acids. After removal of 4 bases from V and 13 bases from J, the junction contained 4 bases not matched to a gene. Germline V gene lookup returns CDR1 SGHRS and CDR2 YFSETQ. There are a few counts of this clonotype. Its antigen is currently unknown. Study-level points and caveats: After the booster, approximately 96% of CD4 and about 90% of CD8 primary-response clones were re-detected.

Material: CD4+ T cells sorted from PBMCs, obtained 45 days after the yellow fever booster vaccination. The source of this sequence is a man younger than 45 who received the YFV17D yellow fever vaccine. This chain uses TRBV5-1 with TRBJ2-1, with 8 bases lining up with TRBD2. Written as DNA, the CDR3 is TGCGCCAGCAGCCTGAGCGGGAGACAGTTCTTC. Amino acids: CASSLSGRQFF.